This T cell receptor (beta chain) is drawn from a study of blood T cell repertoires in COVID-19. Overall study context: Specimens from acute and convalescent COVID-19 originated in the United States, Italy and Spain.

Germline V gives CDR1 LNHDA, CDR2 SQIVND (reference sequence). CDR3 length: 16 residues. V shed 6 bases, J shed 3 bases, and the junction held 12 bases outside the gene matches. Using immunoSEQ multiplex PCR, the repertoire was profiled, and TCRdb retains in-frame clones only, with some absent. The repertoire has 250,000 to 350,000 clones, about 85% of them found once; the top ten carry roughly 0.94%. The Seattle patients joined while their infection was active and were tracked longitudinally afterward. V usage is TRBV19 and J usage is TRBJ2-3; TRBD1 matches at 7 bases. The TCR sequence derives from a human donor with COVID-19, enrolled during active disease. The donor label of this sample is uncertain. Specimen: peripheral blood. CDR3 sequence (DNA): TGTGCCAGTAGCCTAGGGCGACAGGGCATAACAGATACGCAGTATTTT. Protein sequence: CASSLGRQGITDTQYF.